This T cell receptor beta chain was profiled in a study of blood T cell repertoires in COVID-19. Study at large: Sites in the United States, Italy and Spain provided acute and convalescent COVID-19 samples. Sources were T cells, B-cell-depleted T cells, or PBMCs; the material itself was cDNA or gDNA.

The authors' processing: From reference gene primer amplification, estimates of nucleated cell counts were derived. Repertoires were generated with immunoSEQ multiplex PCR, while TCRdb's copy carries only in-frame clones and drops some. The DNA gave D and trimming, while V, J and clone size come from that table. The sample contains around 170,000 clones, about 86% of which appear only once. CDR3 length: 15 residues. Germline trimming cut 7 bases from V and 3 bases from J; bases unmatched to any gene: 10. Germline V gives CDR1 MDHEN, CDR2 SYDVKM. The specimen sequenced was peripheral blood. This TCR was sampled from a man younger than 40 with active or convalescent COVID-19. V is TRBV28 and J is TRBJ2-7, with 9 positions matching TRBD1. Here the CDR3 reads CASTPAGQGYYEQYV. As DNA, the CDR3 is TGTGCCAGCACCCCGGCGGGACAGGGTTACTACGAGCAGTACGTC.